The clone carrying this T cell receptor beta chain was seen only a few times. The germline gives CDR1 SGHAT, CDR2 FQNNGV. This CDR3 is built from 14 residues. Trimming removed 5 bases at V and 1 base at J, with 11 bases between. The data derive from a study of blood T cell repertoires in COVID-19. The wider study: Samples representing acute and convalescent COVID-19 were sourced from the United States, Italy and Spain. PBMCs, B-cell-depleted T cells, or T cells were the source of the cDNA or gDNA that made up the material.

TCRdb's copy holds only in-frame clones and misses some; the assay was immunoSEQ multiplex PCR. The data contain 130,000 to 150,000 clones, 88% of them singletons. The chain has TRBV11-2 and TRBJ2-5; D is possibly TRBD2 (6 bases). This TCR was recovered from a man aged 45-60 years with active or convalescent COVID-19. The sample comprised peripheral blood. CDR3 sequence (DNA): TGTGCCAGCAGCCGGGGACTTCTCCAAGAGACCCAGTACTTC. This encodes CASSRGLLQETQYF.